Listed below are T cell receptor beta chains from one sample, sequenced in a study of cytomegalovirus exposure and HLA in healthy donors. TCRdb keeps only in-frame clones here, not all; method: immunoSEQ multiplex PCR. The sample consists of more than 200,000 clones, about four fifths of them appearing once. The sample consisted of PBMCs. The receptors were sampled from a man aged 35-49 years in good health and CMV-seropositive. The CDR3 runs from the conserved cysteine through the conserved F or W. D genes are given only for firm matches. Clone size is shown for a subset of rows, as once, few, many or a class of expanded clone.

clone size: .; V gene: TRBV6-1; D gene: TRBD2; J gene: TRBJ2-1; CDR3 protein: CASSPSTGGNEQFF; CDR3 DNA: TGTGCCAGCAGCCCCTCGACGGGAGGGAATGAGCAGTTCTTC
clone size: few; V gene: TRBV5-4; D gene: .; J gene: TRBJ2-2; CDR3 protein: CASSLHPGELFF; CDR3 DNA: TGTGCCAGCAGCTTGCATCCCGGGGAGCTGTTTTTT
clone size: .; V gene: TRBV11-1; D gene: .; J gene: TRBJ2-1; CDR3 protein: CASSLGESYNEQFF; CDR3 DNA: TGTGCCAGCAGCTTAGGAGAATCCTACAATGAGCAGTTCTTC
clone size: .; V gene: TRBV5-4; D gene: TRBD2; J gene: TRBJ2-2; CDR3 protein: CASSEGLADNTGELFF; CDR3 DNA: TGTGCCAGCAGCGAGGGACTAGCGGACAACACCGGGGAGCTGTTTTTT
clone size: .; V gene: TRBV5-1; D gene: .; J gene: TRBJ1-1; CDR3 protein: CASSSGANTEAFF; CDR3 DNA: TGCGCCAGCAGCTCGGGTGCGAACACTGAAGCTTTCTTT
clone size: .; V gene: TRBV27; D gene: TRBD2; J gene: TRBJ2-1; CDR3 protein: CASSPGLGVSYNEQFF; CDR3 DNA: TGTGCCAGCAGTCCGGGACTAGGGGTCTCCTACAATGAGCAGTTCTTC
clone size: .; V gene: TRBV18; D gene: .; J gene: TRBJ2-3; CDR3 protein: CASSPLVPGAGTDTQYF; CDR3 DNA: TGTGCCAGCTCACCACTCGTCCCAGGGGCGGGCACAGATACGCAGTATTTT
clone size: .; V gene: TRBV6-5; D gene: TRBD1; J gene: TRBJ1-5; CDR3 protein: CASSFDRGPNQPQHF; CDR3 DNA: TGTGCCAGCAGTTTCGACAGGGGCCCAAATCAGCCCCAGCATTTT
clone size: .; V gene: TRBV29-1; D gene: .; J gene: TRBJ1-2; CDR3 protein: CSVRGTNYGYTF; CDR3 DNA: TGCAGCGTAAGAGGGACTAACTATGGCTACACCTTC
clone size: .; V gene: TRBV7-8; D gene: .; J gene: TRBJ1-5; CDR3 protein: CASSLGTENQPQHF; CDR3 DNA: TGTGCCAGCAGCTTAGGTACAGAGAATCAGCCCCAGCATTTT
clone size: once; V gene: TRBV20-1; D gene: .; J gene: TRBJ2-7; CDR3 protein: CSARRSYEQYF; CDR3 DNA: TGCAGTGCTAGGAGATCCTACGAGCAGTACTTC
clone size: .; V gene: TRBV13; D gene: .; J gene: TRBJ2-2; CDR3 protein: CASSYRGLVNTGELFF; CDR3 DNA: TGTGCCAGCAGCTACCGCGGGCTCGTGAACACCGGGGAGCTGTTTTTT
clone size: .; V gene: TRBV2; D gene: .; J gene: TRBJ2-7; CDR3 protein: CASRVQGNEQYF; CDR3 DNA: TGTGCCAGCAGGGTACAGGGAAACGAGCAGTACTTC
clone size: .; V gene: TRBV7-2; D gene: .; J gene: TRBJ1-1; CDR3 protein: CASLLSGDTEAFF; CDR3 DNA: TGTGCCAGCTTACTTTCCGGGGACACTGAAGCTTTCTTT
clone size: .; V gene: TRBV30; D gene: .; J gene: TRBJ1-3; CDR3 protein: CAWSVGGNTIYF; CDR3 DNA: TGTGCCTGGAGTGTCGGGGGAAACACCATATATTTT
clone size: .; V gene: TRBV5-6; D gene: .; J gene: TRBJ1-2; CDR3 protein: CASSTGGANYGYTF; CDR3 DNA: TGTGCCAGCAGCACCGGGGGGGCGAACTATGGCTACACCTTC
clone size: .; V gene: TRBV18; D gene: .; J gene: TRBJ1-2; CDR3 protein: CASLPGANYGYTF; CDR3 DNA: TGTGCCAGCTTACCAGGGGCCAACTATGGCTACACCTTC
clone size: .; V gene: TRBV5-6; D gene: TRBD2; J gene: TRBJ2-1; CDR3 protein: CASLAGGINSYNEQFF; CDR3 DNA: TGTGCCAGCCTAGCGGGAGGAATCAACTCCTACAATGAGCAGTTCTTC
clone size: .; V gene: TRBV5-1; D gene: TRBD1; J gene: TRBJ1-1; CDR3 protein: CASSFGQGAEAFF; CDR3 DNA: TGCGCCAGCAGCTTCGGACAGGGGGCTGAAGCTTTCTTT